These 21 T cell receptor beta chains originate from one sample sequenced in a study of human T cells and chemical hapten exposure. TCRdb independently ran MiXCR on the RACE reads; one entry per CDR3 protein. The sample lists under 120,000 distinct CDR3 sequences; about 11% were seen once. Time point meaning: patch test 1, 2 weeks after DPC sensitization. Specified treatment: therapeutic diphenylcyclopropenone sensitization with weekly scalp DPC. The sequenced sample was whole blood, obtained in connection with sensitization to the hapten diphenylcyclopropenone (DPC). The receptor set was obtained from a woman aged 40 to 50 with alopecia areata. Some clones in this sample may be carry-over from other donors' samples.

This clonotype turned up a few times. CDR3 amino acids: CASSFSVASGLTGELFF. The DNA of the CDR3 is TGTGCCAGCAGTTTCTCAGTGGCTAGCGGACTAACCGGGGAGCTGTTTTTT. The rearrangement links TRBV28 to TRBJ2-2; 7 bases are shared with TRBD2. J was trimmed by 5 bases and V by 3 bases; bases with no gene match: 12. The CDR3 loop spans 17 amino acids. Germline V gives CDR1 MDHEN, CDR2 SYDVKM.

CDR3 sequence reads: CASSQSIRASGFF. For the CDR3, the DNA is TGTGCCAGCAGCCAATCAATCCGGGCCAGTGGGTTCTTC. The V and J genes are TRBV16 and TRBJ2-1, with D unresolved. Per germline, CDR1 KGHSY and CDR2 FQNENV. V shed 0 bases and J shed 15 bases, with 15 bases lying between them. The CDR3 is 13 amino acids.

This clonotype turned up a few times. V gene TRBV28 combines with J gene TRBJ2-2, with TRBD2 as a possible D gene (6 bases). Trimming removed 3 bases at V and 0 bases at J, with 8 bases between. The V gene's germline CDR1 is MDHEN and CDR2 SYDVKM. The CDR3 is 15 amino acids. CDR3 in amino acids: CASSLGGANTGELFF. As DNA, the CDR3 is TGTGCCAGCAGTTTGGGGGGAGCGAACACCGGGGAGCTGTTTTTT. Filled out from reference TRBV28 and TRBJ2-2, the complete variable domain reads DVKVTQSSRYLVKRTGEKVFLECVQDMDHENMFWYRQDPGLGLRLIYFSYDVKMKEKGDIPEGYSVSREKKERFSLILESASTNQTSMYLCASSLGGANTGELFFGEGSRLTVL.

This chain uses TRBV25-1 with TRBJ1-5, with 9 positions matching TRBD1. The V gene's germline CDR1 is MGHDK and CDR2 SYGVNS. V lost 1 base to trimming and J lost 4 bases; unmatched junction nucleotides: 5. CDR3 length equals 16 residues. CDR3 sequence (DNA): TGTGCCAGCAGTGAATGGGAAGGACAGGGGAATCAGCCCCAGCATTTT. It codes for CASSEWEGQGNQPQHF. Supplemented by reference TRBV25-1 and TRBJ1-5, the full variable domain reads EADIYQTPRYLVIGTGKKITLECSQTMGHDKMYWYQQDPGMELHLIHYSYGVNSTEKGDLSSESTVSRIRTEHFPLTLESARPSHTSQYLCASSEWEGQGNQPQHFGDGTRLSIL.

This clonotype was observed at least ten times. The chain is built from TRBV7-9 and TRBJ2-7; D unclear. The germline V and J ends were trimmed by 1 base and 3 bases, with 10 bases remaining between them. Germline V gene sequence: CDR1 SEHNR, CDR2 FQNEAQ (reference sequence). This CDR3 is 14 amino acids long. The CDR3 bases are TGTGCCAGCAGCTTAGATTTTTCGGGCTACGAGCAGTACTTC. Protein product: CASSLDFSGYEQYF.

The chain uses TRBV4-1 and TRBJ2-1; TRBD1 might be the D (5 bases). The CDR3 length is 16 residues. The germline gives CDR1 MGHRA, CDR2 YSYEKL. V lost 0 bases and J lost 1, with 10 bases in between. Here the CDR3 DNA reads TGCGCCAGCAGCCAAGAGATCCCAGGGTCCTACAATGAGCAGTTCTTC. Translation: CASSQEIPGSYNEQFF.

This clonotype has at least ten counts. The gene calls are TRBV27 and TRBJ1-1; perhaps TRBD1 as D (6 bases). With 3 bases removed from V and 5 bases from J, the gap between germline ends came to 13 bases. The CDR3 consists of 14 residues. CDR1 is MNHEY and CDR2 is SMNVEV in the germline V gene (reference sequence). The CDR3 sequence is CASSFQGSRTEAFF. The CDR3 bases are TGTGCCAGCAGTTTCCAGGGGTCGCGGACTGAAGCTTTCTTT.

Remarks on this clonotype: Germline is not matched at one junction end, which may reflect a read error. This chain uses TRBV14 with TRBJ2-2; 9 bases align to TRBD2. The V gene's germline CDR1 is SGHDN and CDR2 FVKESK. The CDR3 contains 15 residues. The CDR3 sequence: CVSSRSGRPTGELFF. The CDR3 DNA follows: TGTGTCAGCAGCCGGAGCGGGAGGCCCACCGGGGAGCTGTTTTTT.

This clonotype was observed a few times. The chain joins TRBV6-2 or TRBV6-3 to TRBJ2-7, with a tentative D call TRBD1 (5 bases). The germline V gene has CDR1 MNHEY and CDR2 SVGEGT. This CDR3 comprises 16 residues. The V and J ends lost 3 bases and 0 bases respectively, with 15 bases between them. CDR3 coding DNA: TGTGCCAGCAGTTATAGGGGCCTACGTTTCTCCTACGAGCAGTACTTC. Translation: CASSYRGLRFSYEQYF.

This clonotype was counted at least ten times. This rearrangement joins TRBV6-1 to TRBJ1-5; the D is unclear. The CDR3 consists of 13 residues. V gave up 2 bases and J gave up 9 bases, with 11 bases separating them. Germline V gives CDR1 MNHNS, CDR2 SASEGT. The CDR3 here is CASSERVLSPQHF. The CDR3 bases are TGTGCCAGCAGTGAAAGGGTTTTGTCGCCCCAGCATTTT.

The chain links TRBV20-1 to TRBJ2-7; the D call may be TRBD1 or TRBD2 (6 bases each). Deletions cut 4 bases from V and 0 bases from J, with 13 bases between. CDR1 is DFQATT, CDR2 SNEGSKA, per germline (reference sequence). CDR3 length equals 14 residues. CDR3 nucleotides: TGCAGTGCTAAGACCGGGGGCAGCTCCTACGAGCAGTACTTC. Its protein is CSAKTGGSSYEQYF.

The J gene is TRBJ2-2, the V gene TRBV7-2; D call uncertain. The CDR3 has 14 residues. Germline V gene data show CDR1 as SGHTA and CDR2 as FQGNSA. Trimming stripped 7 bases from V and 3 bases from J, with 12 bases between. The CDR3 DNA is TGTGCCAGCACCGCTGCACTGCACACCGGGGAGCTGTTTTTT. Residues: CASTAALHTGELFF.

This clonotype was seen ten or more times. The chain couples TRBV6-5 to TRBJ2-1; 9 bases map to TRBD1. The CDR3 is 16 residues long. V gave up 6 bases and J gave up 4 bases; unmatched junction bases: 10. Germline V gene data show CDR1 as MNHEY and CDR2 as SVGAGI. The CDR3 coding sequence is TGTGCCAGCAGCCCCAACCACGGACAGGGGTACAATGAGCAGTTCTTC. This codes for CASSPNHGQGYNEQFF.

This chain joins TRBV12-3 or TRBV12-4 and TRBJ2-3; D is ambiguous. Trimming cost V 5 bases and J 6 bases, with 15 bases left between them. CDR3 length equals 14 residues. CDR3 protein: CASSTTSPMDTQYF. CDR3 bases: TGTGCCAGCAGTACAACATCCCCCATGGATACGCAGTATTTT.

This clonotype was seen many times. The CDR3 DNA reads TGTGCCAGCAGTTCGCATAGAGGGGGCGTCAACTATGGCTACACCTTC. This gives the protein CASSSHRGGVNYGYTF. The genes are TRBV12-3 or TRBV12-4 and TRBJ1-2; 7 bases map to TRBD1. The V and J ends lost 4 bases and 2 bases, in that order; junction bases with no gene match: 10. The CDR3 runs 16 residues.

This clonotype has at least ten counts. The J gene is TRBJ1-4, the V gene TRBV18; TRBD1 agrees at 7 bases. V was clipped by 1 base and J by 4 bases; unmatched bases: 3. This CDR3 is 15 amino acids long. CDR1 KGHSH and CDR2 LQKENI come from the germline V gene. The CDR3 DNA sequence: TGTGCCAGCTCACCACAGGGGGCCGGTAATGAAAAACTGTTTTTT. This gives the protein CASSPQGAGNEKLFF.

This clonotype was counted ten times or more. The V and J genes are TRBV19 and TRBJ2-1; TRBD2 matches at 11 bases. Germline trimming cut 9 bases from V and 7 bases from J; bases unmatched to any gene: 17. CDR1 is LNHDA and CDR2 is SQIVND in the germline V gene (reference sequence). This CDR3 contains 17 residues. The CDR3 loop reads CASRPRVGLAVSNEQFF. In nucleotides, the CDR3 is TGTGCCAGCCGCCCTAGGGTGGGACTAGCGGTCTCTAATGAGCAGTTCTTC.

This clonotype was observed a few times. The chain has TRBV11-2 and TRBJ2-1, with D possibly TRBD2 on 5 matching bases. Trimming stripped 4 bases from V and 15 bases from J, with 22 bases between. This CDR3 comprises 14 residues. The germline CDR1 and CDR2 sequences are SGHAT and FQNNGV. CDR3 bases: TGTGCCAGCAGCTCCCAGGCCGGGGTCTTTTTTTCGTTCTTC. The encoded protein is CASSSQAGVFFSFF.

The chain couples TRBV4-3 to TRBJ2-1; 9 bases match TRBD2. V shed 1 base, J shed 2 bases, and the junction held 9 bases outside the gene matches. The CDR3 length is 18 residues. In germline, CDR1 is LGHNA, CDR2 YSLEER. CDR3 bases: TGCGCCAGCAGCCAAGGGGGTAGCGGGAGAATCACCTACAATGAGCAGTTCTTC. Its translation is CASSQGGSGRITYNEQFF.

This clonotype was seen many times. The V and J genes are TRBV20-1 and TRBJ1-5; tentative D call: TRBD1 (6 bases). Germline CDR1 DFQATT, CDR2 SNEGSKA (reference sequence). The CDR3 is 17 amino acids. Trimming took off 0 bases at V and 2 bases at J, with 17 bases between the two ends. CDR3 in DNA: TGCAGTGCTAGAGATGGCAGGGGCACTCTGGGCAATCAGCCCCAGCATTTT. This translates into CSARDGRGTLGNQPQHF.

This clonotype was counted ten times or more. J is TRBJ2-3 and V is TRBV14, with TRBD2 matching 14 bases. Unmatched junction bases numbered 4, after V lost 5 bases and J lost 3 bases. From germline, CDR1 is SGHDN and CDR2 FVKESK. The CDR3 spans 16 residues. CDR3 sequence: CASSGTSGGGTDTQYF. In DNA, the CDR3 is TGTGCCAGCAGCGGGACTAGCGGGGGTGGAACAGATACGCAGTATTTT. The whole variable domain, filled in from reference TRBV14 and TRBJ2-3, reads EAGVTQFPSHSVIEKGQTVTLRCDPISGHDNLYWYRRVMGKEIKFLLHFVKESKQDESGMPNNRFLAERTGGTYSTLKVQPAELEDSGVYFCASSGTSGGGTDTQYFGPGTRLTVL.